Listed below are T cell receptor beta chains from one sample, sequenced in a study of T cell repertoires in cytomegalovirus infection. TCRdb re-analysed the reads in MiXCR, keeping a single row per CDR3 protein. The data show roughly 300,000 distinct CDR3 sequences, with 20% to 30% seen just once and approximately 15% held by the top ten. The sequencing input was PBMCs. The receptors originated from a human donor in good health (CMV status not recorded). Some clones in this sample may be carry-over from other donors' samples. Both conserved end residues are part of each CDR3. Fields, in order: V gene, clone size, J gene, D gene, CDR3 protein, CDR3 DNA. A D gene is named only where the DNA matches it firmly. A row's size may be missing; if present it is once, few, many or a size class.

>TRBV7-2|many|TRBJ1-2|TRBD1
CASSSGQIYGYTF
TGTGCCAGCAGCTCGGGACAGATCTATGGCTACACCTTC
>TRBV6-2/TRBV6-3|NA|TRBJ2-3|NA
CASSYGQGRVDTQYF
TGTGCCAGCAGTTACGGGCAGGGGCGCGTGGATACGCAGTATTTT
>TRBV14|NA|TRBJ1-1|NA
CASSQGLQNTEAFF
TGTGCCAGCAGCCAAGGACTCCAGAACACTGAAGCTTTCTTT
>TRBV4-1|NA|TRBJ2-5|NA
CASSQDIGKPETQYF
TGCGCCAGCAGCCAAGATATCGGGAAGCCAGAGACCCAGTACTTC
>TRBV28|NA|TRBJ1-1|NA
CASSLRDSEAFF
TGTGCCAGCAGTTTGCGCGACAGTGAAGCTTTCTTT
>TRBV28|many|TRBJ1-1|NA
CASKAPDKPRTFF
TGTGCCAGCAAAGCCCCTGACAAACCTAGGACTTTCTTT
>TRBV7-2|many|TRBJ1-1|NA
CASSPPGHWNTEAFF
TGTGCCAGCAGCCCTCCGGGACACTGGAACACTGAAGCTTTCTTT
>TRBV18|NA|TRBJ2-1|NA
CASSPLQGDNEQFF
TGTGCCAGCTCACCCTTACAGGGCGACAATGAGCAGTTCTTC
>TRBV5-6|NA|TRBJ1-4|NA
CASSDRDPLNEKLFF
TGTGCCAGCAGCGACCGGGACCCGCTTAATGAAAAACTGTTTTTT
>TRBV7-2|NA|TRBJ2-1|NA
CASSSGLTYNEQFF
TGTGCCAGCAGCTCGGGACTCACCTACAATGAGCAGTTCTTC
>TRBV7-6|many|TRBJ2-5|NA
CASSLVGGAQETQYF
TGTGCCAGCAGCTTAGTTGGGGGGGCCCAAGAGACCCAGTACTTC
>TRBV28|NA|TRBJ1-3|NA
CASSLSGDGNTIYF
TGTGCCAGCAGTTTATCAGGGGACGGAAACACCATATATTTT
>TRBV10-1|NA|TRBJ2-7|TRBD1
CASSGGQGGLEQYF
TGCGCCAGCAGTGGGGGACAGGGAGGTTTGGAGCAGTACTTC
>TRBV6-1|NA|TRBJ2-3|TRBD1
CASSDRGHGGVRTDTQYF
TGTGCCAGTTCGGACAGGGGACACGGAGGGGTCCGCACAGATACGCAGTATTTT